One and the same sample provided the 9 T cell receptor beta chains below, sequenced in a study of blood T cell repertoires in COVID-19. Method: immunoSEQ multiplex PCR; TCRdb's copy keeps in-frame clones and lacks some. The table records some 250,000 clones, around 81% of them present only once. Source material: peripheral blood. These receptors all come from a man between 45 and 60 years old with active or convalescent COVID-19.

The chain combines TRBV7-6 with TRBJ2-5; D is perhaps TRBD1 (8 bases). This CDR3 has 15 amino acids. CDR1 is SGHVS and CDR2 is FNYEAQ in the germline V gene. The germline V and J ends were trimmed by 4 bases and 7 bases, with 19 bases remaining between them. CDR3 residues: CASSSSGGWEGTQYF. Written as DNA, the CDR3 is TGTGCCAGCAGCTCGTCAGGGGGCTGGGAGGGGACCCAGTACTTC.

This clone was counted a single time. The V gene is TRBV30, the J gene TRBJ1-2; 7 nucleotides align to TRBD1. V lost 3 bases, J lost 3 bases, and 4 bases stayed unmatched. CDR1 GTSNPN and CDR2 SVGIG come from the germline V gene (reference sequence). The CDR3 is 13 amino acids. For the CDR3, the DNA is TGTGCCTGGAGCATTACAGGGGACTATGGCTACACCTTC. It translates to CAWSITGDYGYTF.

The chain combines TRBV28 with TRBJ1-5, with 7 bases identical to TRBD1. The germline V gene encodes CDR1 MDHEN and CDR2 SYDVKM. V was pared by 5 bases and J by 3 bases, with 4 bases of the junction left unmatched. CDR3 length equals 14 residues. CDR3 sequence (DNA): TGTGCCAGCAGTGCGGACAGGATCAATCAGCCCCAGCATTTT. It is translated as CASSADRINQPQHF.

The V and J genes are TRBV5-1 and TRBJ1-3; D is uncertain. CDR1 and CDR2 from the germline V gene are SGHRS and YFSETQ. The CDR3 length is 16 residues. Trimming cost V 1 base and J 3 bases, with 14 bases left between them. Written as DNA, the CDR3 is TGCGCCAGCAGCTTGTACGGGGAAGGTGGTGGAAACACCATATATTTT. This codes for CASSLYGEGGGNTIYF. Based on the CDR3 plus reference TRBV5-1 and TRBJ1-3, the full variable domain is KAGVTQTPRYLIKTRGQQVTLSCSPISGHRSVSWYQQTPGQGLQFLFEYFSETQRNKGNFPGRFSGRQFSNSRSEMNVSTLELGDSALYLCASSLYGEGGGNTIYFGEGSWLTVV.

The chain is built from TRBV25-1 and TRBJ1-2; 7 bases are shared with TRBD1. The V segment lost 1 base and the J segment 5 bases; nucleotides outside the gene matches: 1. Germline-derived CDR1 and CDR2 are MGHDK and SYGVNS. The CDR3 is 13 amino acids. The CDR3 region is CASSEWTGYGYTF. For the CDR3, the DNA is TGTGCCAGCAGTGAATGGACAGGATATGGCTACACCTTC.

The V call is TRBV30, the J call TRBJ1-4, with D hard to call. The V gene lost 0 bases and the J gene lost 6 bases, with 11 bases spanning the gap. The CDR3 covers 14 residues. Germline V CDR1 and CDR2: GTSNPN, SVGIG (reference sequence). The CDR3 region is CAWSVLEEDEKLFF. CDR3 nucleotide sequence: TGTGCCTGGAGTGTACTAGAGGAGGATGAAAAACTGTTTTTT.

For this clone: One junction end does not reproduce the germline sequence, and a read error may be involved. Other nucleotide sequences from this sample produce the same CDR3. V and J are TRBV2 and TRBJ2-1; TRBD1 might be the D (6 bases). The CDR3 extends over 15 amino acids. Germline CDR1 SNHLY, CDR2 FYNNEI. CDR3 region: CASSEGVTGQGEQFF. CDR3 nucleotides: TGTGCCAGCAGTGAAGGCGTGACAGGACAAGGTGAGCAATTCTTC.

The chain links TRBV29-1 to TRBJ1-1; D may be TRBD1 (6 bases). The CDR3 length is 13 residues. Per the germline V gene, CDR1 is SQVTM and CDR2 is ANQGSEA. With 4 bases removed from V and 1 base from J, the gap between germline ends came to 10 bases. The CDR3 sequence is CSVGTVANTEAFF. For the CDR3, the DNA is TGCAGCGTTGGGACAGTAGCGAACACTGAAGCTTTCTTT.

The V call is TRBV6-5, the J call TRBJ1-1; 8 bases fit TRBD1. CDR1 is MNHEY, CDR2 SVGAGI, per germline. The CDR3 has 13 amino acids. The V gene end was trimmed by 9 bases and the J gene end by 2 bases; junction bases not matched to a gene: 5. The CDR3 sequence: CASSRGQNTEAFF. The DNA for the CDR3 is TGTGCCAGTTCCAGGGGGCAAAACACTGAAGCTTTCTTT.